This T cell receptor beta chain was retrieved from a study of T cells in Graves' hyperthyroidism and ophthalmopathy. Study results and limitations: A 13 V-J signature model discriminated ophthalmopathy versus stable hyperthyroidism.

Those patients with uncontrolled infection, other autoimmune disease, pregnancy or lactation were excluded. About this clonotype itself: Its antigen is not identified.

The investigators amplified TCR beta CDR3 regions from RNA transcripts. When the TCR CDR3 underwent first-round RT-PCR, the HTBI primer set was used. TCRdb processed the multiplex PCR reads anew with MiXCR; each CDR3 protein has one entry. This sample has more than 300,000 distinct CDR3 sequences, with approximately 17% found just once. This CDR3 has 15 amino acids. V gave up 5 bases and J gave up 5 bases; unmatched junction bases: 8. Germline V lookup: CDR1 LNHDA, CDR2 SQIVND (reference sequence). V gene TRBV19 combines with J gene TRBJ2-2; 7 nucleotides agree with TRBD1. This TCR was sampled from a man younger than 35 with Graves' ophthalmopathy. What was sequenced was blood. The CDR3 sequence: CASSVGTAITGELFF. The CDR3 DNA reads TGTGCCAGTAGTGTCGGGACAGCGATAACCGGGGAGCTGTTTTTT.